Below, 26 T cell receptor beta chains from the same sample are listed, as sequenced in a study of T cell clonality in common variable immunodeficiency. These receptors' targets are unknown. Measured with immunoSEQ multiplex PCR; TCRdb has only the in-frame clones, and not every one. Singletons are absent from the sample, which has about 32,000 clones. Study-level results: Fewer deletions and N-nucleotide insertions were reportedly seen in common variable immunodeficiency TCR beta sequences.

Sequenced material: peripheral blood mononuclear cells. These receptor sequences come from a human donor with common variable immunodeficiency.

This clone was counted between two and nine times. The read halts 3 residues ahead of the CDR3 end, with the missing end drawn from the germline J gene. The chain links TRBV6-2 or TRBV6-3 to TRBJ2-3; D gene ambiguous. Per germline, CDR1 MNHEY and CDR2 SVGEGT. Trimming removed 6 bases at V and 2 bases at J, with 9 bases between. This CDR3 spans 13 amino acids. Partial CDR3 DNA: TGTGCCAGCAGAAGACACAACACAGATACG. This codes for CASRRHNTDT. Given in full, the CDR3 is CASRRHNTDTQYF.

This clone was seen only a few times. The sequence runs out 3 residues before the end of the CDR3; the remainder is reconstructed from the germline J gene. The J gene is TRBJ2-4, the V gene TRBV2; the D gene is possibly TRBD1 (6 bases). The CDR3 runs to 15 residues. The V gene lost 10 bases and the J gene lost 1 base, with 17 bases spanning the gap. Germline CDR1 reads SNHLY; CDR2 reads FYNNEI. The CDR3 spells CAISKEGDAKNIQYF. Partial CDR3 DNA: TGTGCCATATCGAAAGAGGGGGACGCCAAAAACATT. Full variable domain (outside the CDR3, taken from reference TRBV2 and TRBJ2-4): EPEVTQTPSHQVTQMGQEVILRCVPISNHLYFYWYRQILGQKVEFLVSFYNNEISEKSEIFDDQFSVERPDGSNFTLKIRSTKLEDSAMYFCAISKEGDAKNIQYFGAGTRLSVL.

This clone showed up just a few times. The read gets to within 3 residues of the CDR3 end, and the germline J gene fills in the rest. The chain recombines TRBV19 with TRBJ1-1; 8 bases align to TRBD1. V gave up 6 bases and J gave up 5 bases; unmatched junction bases: 11. The CDR3 contains 15 residues. Germline V gene sequence: CDR1 LNHDA, CDR2 SQIVND (reference sequence). Here the CDR3 reads CASSRARQGSTEAFF. The CDR3 bases that were read are TGTGCCAGTAGCAGGGCCCGACAGGGGAGTACTGAA.

This clone was counted at least ten times. The sequenced fragment ends 3 residues before the CDR3 boundary, so the rest is inferred from the germline J gene. The rearrangement links TRBV19 to TRBJ2-3, with D perhaps given as TRBD1 or TRBD2 (5 bases each). CDR1 and CDR2 (germline): LNHDA, SQIVND (reference sequence). The CDR3 is made up of 16 amino acids. V was cut by 2 bases and J by 3 bases, with 15 bases left in between. CDR3 bases read: TGTGCCAGTAGTATAAACAGGTGGGAGAGTACAGATACG. Translated, it gives CASSINRWESTDT. The full CDR3 is CASSINRWESTDTQYF. The full variable domain, rest sourced from reference TRBV19 and TRBJ2-3, is DGGITQSPKYLFRKEGQNVTLSCEQNLNHDAMYWYRQDPGQGLRLIYYSQIVNDFQKGDIAEGYSVSREKKESFPLTVTSAQKNPTAFYLCASSINRWESTDTQYFGPGTRLTVL.

This clone was seen a few times. The read halts 3 residues ahead of the CDR3 end, with the missing end drawn from the germline J gene. This chain connects TRBV30 to TRBJ2-5; no clear D gene. The V gene lost 0 bases and the J gene lost 3 bases, with 5 bases spanning the gap. The length of the CDR3 is 12 residues. Germline assignment: CDR1 GTSNPN and CDR2 SVGIG (reference sequence). This CDR3 is CAWSVFKETQYF. The CDR3 DNA, read in part, is TGTGCCTGGAGTGTGTTTAAAGAGACC.

This clone was seen a handful of times. The read ends 3 residues before the CDR3 terminus; that terminus is restored from the germline J gene. The chain carries TRBV7-6 and TRBJ1-6; D not resolved. Germline V gene lookup returns CDR1 SGHVS and CDR2 FNYEAQ. The CDR3 length is 15 residues. V was cut by 4 bases and J by 7 bases, with 14 bases left in between. The CDR3 DNA, read in part, is TGTGCCAGCAGCTCCCTAGACGGAGAGAATTCACCC. Translation: CASSSLDGENSP. The whole CDR3 region reads CASSSLDGENSPLHF.

Comments on this clone: From the germline J gene comes the end of the CDR3, since the read stops 3 residues before it. The V gene is TRBV5-6, the J gene TRBJ1-1, with D uncertain. CDR1 is SGHDT and CDR2 is YYEEEE in the germline V gene. V shed 5 bases and J shed 7 bases, with 21 bases lying between them. The CDR3 is 15 residues long. The part of the CDR3 DNA that was read is TGTGCCAGCAGACATACCTTCGGGGTCGACTATGAA. It specifies CASRHTFGVDYE. The complete CDR3 sequence is CASRHTFGVDYEAFF.

This clone has a count of ten or more. Read coverage stops 3 residues before the CDR3 terminus; the germline J gene supplies the remainder. The chain uses TRBV18 and TRBJ1-1; no clear D gene. Trimming removed 2 bases from V and 1 base from J, with 11 bases in between. Germline V gives CDR1 KGHSH, CDR2 LQKENI. The CDR3 runs to 15 residues. This CDR3 is CASSPTVAQNTEAFF. The CDR3 bases that were read are TGTGCCAGCTCACCAACCGTGGCCCAGAACACTGAA.

This clone was counted a few times. The read stops 3 residues short of the end of the CDR3; the missing end is completed from the germline J gene. The chain employs TRBV7-2 and TRBJ1-2; 7 bases align to TRBD1. The CDR3 is made up of 15 amino acids. CDR1 SGHTA and CDR2 FQGNSA come from the germline V gene. After removal of 5 bases from V and 6 bases from J, the junction contained 12 bases not matched to a gene. Here the CDR3 reads CASSTYLGQENGYTF. The sequenced CDR3 bases are TGTGCCAGCAGCACCTACCTCGGACAGGAGAATGGC. The variable domain in full, with the rest retrieved from reference TRBV7-2 and TRBJ1-2, is GAGVSQSPSNKVTEKGKDVELRCDPISGHTALYWYRQSLGQGLEFLIYFQGNSAPDKSGLPSDRFSAERTGGSVSTLTIQRTQQEDSAVYLCASSTYLGQENGYTFGSGTRLTVV.

About this clone: The observed sequence ends 3 residues before the CDR3 terminus, with the missing tail filled in from the germline J gene. The J gene is TRBJ1-2, the V gene TRBV30; D not certain. The ends were cut back, 2 bases at V and 4 bases at J, with 11 bases in the middle. The germline V gene encodes CDR1 GTSNPN and CDR2 SVGIG (reference sequence). The length of the CDR3 is 13 residues. CDR3 bases read: TGTGCCTGGAGTTATAGCCTGCGCTATGGC. This sequence encodes CAWSYSLRYG. In full, the CDR3 reads CAWSYSLRYGYTF.

This clone was observed a handful of times. With the read ending 3 residues before the CDR3 end, the germline J gene is used to fill in that end. This rearrangement joins TRBV7-7 to TRBJ2-5, with D unresolved. The germline V gene has CDR1 SSHAT and CDR2 FNYEAQ (reference sequence). The CDR3 length is 15 residues. Trimming took off 0 bases at V and 0 bases at J, with 8 bases between the two ends. CDR3 in amino acids: CASSLAPMYQETQYF. The covered CDR3 bases are TGTGCCAGCAGCTTAGCCCCCATGTACCAAGAGACC.

As to this clone: The read ends 3 residues before the CDR3 terminus; that terminus is restored from the germline J gene. The chain uses TRBV7-9 and TRBJ1-1, with 7 bases matching TRBD1. The CDR3 runs 15 residues. CDR1 is SEHNR and CDR2 is FQNEAQ in the germline V gene (reference sequence). V shed 5 bases, J shed 4 bases, and the junction held 10 bases outside the gene matches. The part of the CDR3 DNA that was read is TGTGCCAGCAGCGCAACAGGGGCGGACGGCACTGAA. Translating it yields CASSATGADGTE. The entire CDR3 protein reads CASSATGADGTEAFF.

This clone has just a few counts. The read terminates 3 residues before the CDR3 end, so the remaining end is supplied by the germline J gene. The rearrangement links TRBV7-6 to TRBJ1-6; possibly TRBD1 for D (5 bases). Germline loops: CDR1 SGHVS, CDR2 FNYEAQ. CDR3 length: 15 residues. Trimming cost V 0 bases and J 10 bases, with 13 bases left between them. The sequenced part of the CDR3 DNA is TGTGCCAGCAGCTTAGCGTCGGCAGGGAGCTCACCC. It yields the protein CASSLASAGSSP. The whole CDR3 is CASSLASAGSSPLHF.

This clone was detected ten times or more. The CDR3 extends 3 residues past the end of the read, so its final part is completed from the germline J gene. The chain uses TRBV18 and TRBJ2-2; TRBD1 might be the D (5 bases). V was shortened by 5 bases and J by 7 bases, with 11 bases between the two germline ends. CDR1 KGHSH and CDR2 LQKENI come from the germline V gene. The CDR3 runs 13 residues. The CDR3: CASSIQGSGELFF. CDR3 DNA, as far as it was read: TGTGCCAGCTCAATCCAGGGAAGCGGGGAG.

This clone came up a few times. The read ends 3 residues shy of where the CDR3 ends; the end is completed using the germline J gene. The gene calls are TRBV19 and TRBJ2-7, with no clear D. The V gene lost 1 base and the J gene lost 3 bases, with 10 bases spanning the gap. The CDR3 extends over 14 amino acids. CDR1 and CDR2 from the germline V gene are LNHDA and SQIVND (reference sequence). The DNA read from the CDR3 is TGTGCCAGTAGTATAGTCAGGAATGGCTACGAG. It specifies CASSIVRNGYE. The full CDR3 protein reads CASSIVRNGYEQYF.

Concerning this clone itself: Coverage ceases 3 residues before the CDR3 finishes, and the germline J gene fills in the end. The V gene is TRBV7-6, the J gene TRBJ1-4; D might be TRBD1 (6 bases). V shed 4 bases and J shed 8 bases, with 14 bases lying between them. This CDR3 comprises 14 residues. CDR1 and CDR2 (germline): SGHVS, FNYEAQ. CDR3 sequence: CASSSGTLGEKLFF. The DNA read from the CDR3 is TGTGCCAGCAGCTCCGGGACACTAGGAGAAAAA.

This clone has only a few counts. The read comes to an end 3 residues before the CDR3 does, leaving the germline J gene to fill in the end. The same CDR3 can be traced to other DNA sequences in this sample. The chain couples TRBV6-1 to TRBJ2-3; the match to TRBD2 covers 12 bases. The CDR3 is 17 amino acids. The ends lost 2 bases at V and 3 bases at J; junction bases unmatched: 6. Germline V gene data show CDR1 as MNHNS and CDR2 as SASEGT. The part of the CDR3 DNA that was read is TGTGCCAGCAGTGAAAGTCTAGCGGGGGGGCTAACAGATACG. Its protein product is CASSESLAGGLTDT. The full CDR3 protein is CASSESLAGGLTDTQYF.

A remark on this clone: The read falls 3 residues short of the CDR3 end, and the missing part is taken from the germline J gene. V usage is TRBV11-2 and J usage is TRBJ2-7, with 7 bases matching TRBD1. Losses at the gene ends were 1 base for V and 0 bases for J; bases not matched to a gene: 3. The CDR3 spans 15 residues. Looked up from germline, CDR1 is SGHAT and CDR2 is FQNNGV. The CDR3 sequence is CASSLVGQVSYEQYF. The CDR3 bases that were read are TGTGCCAGCAGCTTAGTAGGACAGGTCTCCTACGAG.

This clone appeared many times. The read ends 3 residues shy of where the CDR3 ends; the end is completed using the germline J gene. This chain connects TRBV5-4 to TRBJ2-5; 7 bases match TRBD1. Trimming took 4 bases from V and 2 from J; bases not matched to a gene: 5. The CDR3 sequence is 14 residues long. Germline loops: CDR1 SGHNT, CDR2 YYREEE (reference sequence). CDR3 amino acids: CASSTTGSQETQYF. The CDR3 DNA, read in part, is TGTGCCAGCAGCACGACAGGGTCACAAGAGACC. Full variable domain (remainder filled in from reference TRBV5-4 and TRBJ2-5): ETGVTQSPTHLIKTRGQQVTLRCSSQSGHNTVSWYQQALGQGPQFIFQYYREEENGRGNFPPRFSGLQFPNYSSELNVNALELDDSALYLCASSTTGSQETQYFGPGTRLLVL.

This clone came up many times. The read is 3 residues too short to cover the CDR3 end, so that end is filled in from the germline J gene. The V gene is TRBV5-4, the J gene TRBJ2-1; 8 bases align to TRBD2. Per germline, CDR1 SGHNT and CDR2 YYREEE (reference sequence). The CDR3 sequence is 15 residues long. Trimming cost V 1 base and J 8 bases; bases outside gene matches: 8. The DNA read from the CDR3 is TGTGCCAGCAGCTTGATGATAGCGGGGAGTTATGAG. Translating gives CASSLMIAGSYE. The CDR3 in its entirety is CASSLMIAGSYEQFF.

As concerns this clone: From the germline J gene comes the end of the CDR3, since the read stops 3 residues before it. The gene calls are TRBV30 and TRBJ2-3; 8 bases are shared with TRBD1. The length of the CDR3 is 13 residues. V lost 4 bases to trimming and J lost 3 bases; unmatched junction nucleotides: 3. CDR1 and CDR2 from the germline V gene are GTSNPN and SVGIG (reference sequence). The CDR3 DNA, read in part, is TGTGCCTGGACCAGACAGGGGACAGATACG. Encoded protein: CAWTRQGTDT. The whole CDR3 region reads CAWTRQGTDTQYF.

This clone was recorded a few times. The read is 3 residues too short to cover the CDR3 end, so that end is filled in from the germline J gene. The chain carries TRBV19 and TRBJ1-1, with TRBD1 matching over 9 bases. V was clipped by 10 bases and J by 6 bases; unmatched bases: 6. This CDR3 has 12 amino acids. CDR1 and CDR2 (germline): LNHDA, SQIVND (reference sequence). The CDR3 here is CATRTGVAEAFF. The sequenced part of the CDR3 DNA is TGTGCCACCCGGACAGGGGTAGCTGAA.

Turning to this clone: The CDR3 end lies 3 residues beyond the end of the read and is filled in from the germline J gene. The chain links TRBV5-1 to TRBJ1-5, with D perhaps TRBD1 (6 bases). Between the trimmed V and J ends, which lost 2 bases and 1 base, there was a span of 16 bases. Per germline, CDR1 SGHRS and CDR2 YFSETQ. The CDR3 contains 17 residues. CDR3 sequence: CASSFRTTGRSNQPQHF. The sequenced CDR3 bases are TGCGCCAGCAGCTTTAGAACCACAGGGAGGAGCAATCAGCCC. Looking up the rest from reference TRBV5-1 and TRBJ1-5 gives the full variable domain: KAGVTQTPRYLIKTRGQQVTLSCSPISGHRSVSWYQQTPGQGLQFLFEYFSETQRNKGNFPGRFSGRQFSNSRSEMNVSTLELGDSALYLCASSFRTTGRSNQPQHFGDGTRLSIL.

Notes on this clone: The sequence runs out 3 residues before the end of the CDR3; the remainder is reconstructed from the germline J gene. The chain carries TRBV7-3 and TRBJ2-1, with TRBD1 matching over 9 bases. The CDR3 contains 17 residues. Germline CDR1 is SGHTA and CDR2 is FQGTGA. Trimming took 5 bases from V and 2 from J; bases not matched to a gene: 10. The CDR3 bases that were read are TGTGCCAGCAGCCCCCAGGGGACAGGGTTCACCTACAATGAG. Its protein is CASSPQGTGFTYNE. The whole CDR3 protein reads CASSPQGTGFTYNEQFF.

A remark on this clone: The read stops 3 residues short of the end of the CDR3; the missing end is completed from the germline J gene. The sample carries other DNA sequences with the same CDR3. This rearrangement joins TRBV18 to TRBJ1-4; the D is unclear. Trimming took 2 bases from V and 0 from J, leaving 4 bases between them. The CDR3 spans 14 residues. Germline CDR1 reads KGHSH; CDR2 reads LQKENI. The CDR3 sequence: CASSPTATNEKLFF. The CDR3 DNA, read in part, is TGTGCCAGCTCACCAACGGCAACTAATGAAAAA.

This clone was recorded a few times. The CDR3 is cut off 3 residues early in the read; its end comes from the germline J gene. V is TRBV30 and J is TRBJ1-3; D unclear. The germline V gene encodes CDR1 GTSNPN and CDR2 SVGIG (reference sequence). Trimming left V 4 bases short and J 0 bases short, with 7 bases between. The CDR3 runs to 13 residues. The CDR3 loop reads CAWTVLSGNTIYF. The covered CDR3 bases are TGTGCCTGGACGGTTCTCTCTGGAAACACC.